The entry that follows covers one T cell receptor beta chain sequence. Chemo-refractory metastatic non-small-cell lung cancer patients received focal radiation with ipilimumab CTLA-4 blockade. Germline lookup yields CDR1 LGHNA and CDR2 YNFKEQ. The CDR3 runs to 13 residues. V lost 3 bases and J 6 bases, leaving 11 bases between the germline ends. This sample is part of a study of radiotherapy plus CTLA-4 blockade in lung cancer. Here immunoSEQ multiplex PCR was the method, and the copy in TCRdb shows in-frame clones only, minus some. The sample contains fewer than 150,000 clones, about four fifths of which appear only once.

The V gene is TRBV4-2, the J gene TRBJ1-1, with TRBD1 as a possible D gene (6 bases). The source of this sequence is a human donor with non-small cell lung cancer who had a partial response to radiotherapy plus ipilimumab. Sequences were derived from peripheral blood, sampled from a patient treated with radiotherapy plus ipilimumab. CDR3 DNA sequence: TGTGCCAGCAGCCAGGAAAGGGGGTCTGAAGCTTTCTTT. This codes for CASSQERGSEAFF.